This entry lists 10 T cell receptor beta chains sequenced from one sample in a study of cytomegalovirus exposure and HLA in healthy donors. The PCR ran on 60 Vbeta and 13 Jbeta primers. Sequencing used immunoSEQ multiplex PCR; TCRdb keeps in-frame clones, though not all of them. The sample holds about 190,000 clones; about 86% are singletons and the top ten take 2.1%. Sequenced: PBMCs. Source of these receptors: a woman between 18 and 29 years old in good health and CMV-seropositive.

This clone was recorded once. The chain recombines TRBV7-3 with TRBJ2-3; 15 bases are a match to TRBD2. Germline-derived CDR1 and CDR2 are SGHTA and FQGTGA. V gave up 5 bases and J gave up 6 bases; unmatched junction bases: 9. The CDR3 loop spans 17 amino acids. The CDR3 loop reads CASSPWTSGGAFDTQYF. DNA of the CDR3: TGTGCCAGCAGCCCATGGACTAGCGGGGGGGCCTTCGATACGCAGTATTTT.

The chain links TRBV4-1 to TRBJ1-6, with 8 bases fitting TRBD1. This CDR3 is 15 amino acids long. Germline V gene data show CDR1 as MGHRA and CDR2 as YSYEKL. The J segment lost 8 bases and the V segment lost 0 bases, leaving 3 bases of the junction unmatched. The CDR3 here is CASSQEGRGHSPLHF. The CDR3 DNA reads as TGCGCCAGCAGCCAAGAGGGCAGGGGGCATTCACCCCTCCACTTT.

The rearrangement joins TRBV5-6 to TRBJ1-2, with TRBD1 matching 8 bases. Per germline, CDR1 SGHDT and CDR2 YYEEEE. The trim removed 4 bases at V and 4 bases at J, leaving 9 bases unmatched. The CDR3 covers 15 residues. The CDR3 region is CASSGAGGAGYGYTF. CDR3 bases: TGTGCCAGCAGCGGGGCAGGGGGCGCGGGCTATGGCTACACCTTC.

The table lists this clone with a count of one. The CDR3 loop reads CATSRVSDTEAFF. CDR3 sequence (DNA): TGTGCCACTTCTCGGGTTTCGGACACTGAAGCTTTCTTT. The chain uses TRBV19 and TRBJ1-1, with D hard to call. The V end was cut by 10 bases, the J end by 3 bases, with 15 bases between. The germline CDR1 and CDR2 sequences are LNHDA and SQIVND (reference sequence). The CDR3 spans 13 residues.

J is TRBJ2-1 and V is TRBV6-4, with 7 bases matching TRBD1. V shed 6 bases, J shed 6 bases, and the junction held 5 bases outside the gene matches. Per germline, CDR1 MRHNA and CDR2 SNTAGT. This CDR3 comprises 13 residues. The CDR3: CASSRDSLNEQFF. The CDR3 region has the DNA TGTGCCAGCAGCAGGGACAGCCTCAATGAGCAGTTCTTC.

The chain links TRBV5-1 to TRBJ2-7, with a weak D call TRBD1 (6 bases). Germline CDR1 and CDR2: SGHRS and YFSETQ. Deletions cut 4 bases from V and 5 bases from J, with 16 bases between. This CDR3 is built from 14 residues. CDR3 region: CASSAPRQDNEQYV. In DNA form, the CDR3 reads TGCGCCAGCAGCGCCCCGAGACAGGACAACGAGCAGTACGTC.

V and J are TRBV4-2 and TRBJ2-2; 14 nucleotides line up with TRBD2. CDR1 is LGHNA and CDR2 is YNFKEQ in the germline V gene. V dropped 3 bases and J dropped 6; count of bases not matched to a gene: 18. This CDR3 has 21 amino acids. The CDR3 coding sequence is TGTGCCAGCAGCCACCGACTGACTAGCGGGGGGGAGTTTGGGGCCGCCGGGGAGCTGTTTTTT. Protein: CASSHRLTSGGEFGAAGELFF.

This clone was observed once. The chain has TRBV7-9 and TRBJ1-3, with D unclear. CDR3 size: 11 residues. The V gene's germline CDR1 is SEHNR and CDR2 FQNEAQ (reference sequence). The ends were cut back, 8 bases at V and 4 bases at J, with 6 bases in the middle. The CDR3 region is CASGIGNTIYF. Here the CDR3 DNA reads TGTGCCAGCGGCATAGGAAACACCATATATTTT.

Concerning this clone itself: Other DNA sequences in the sample encode the same CDR3. The chain combines TRBV5-6 with TRBJ2-7, with 8 bases that match TRBD2. This CDR3 is built from 13 residues. Trimming cost V 4 bases and J 7 bases; bases outside gene matches: 7. Germline loops: CDR1 SGHDT, CDR2 YYEEEE. CDR3 nucleotide sequence: TGTGCCAGCAGCCTGGGCGGGGGGCGAGAGCAGTACTTC. This codes for CASSLGGGREQYF. Combining the CDR3 with reference TRBV5-6 and TRBJ2-7 gives the whole variable domain DAGVTQSPTHLIKTRGQQVTLRCSPKSGHDTVSWYQQALGQGPQFIFQYYEEEERQRGNFPDRFSGHQFPNYSSELNVNALLLGDSALYLCASSLGGGREQYFGPGTRLTVT.

J is TRBJ2-5 and V is TRBV5-1; 10 nucleotides line up with TRBD2. Germline trimming cut 2 bases from V and 4 bases from J; bases unmatched to any gene: 8. Looked up from germline, CDR1 is SGHRS and CDR2 is YFSETQ. The CDR3 sequence is 16 residues long. The CDR3 sequence is CASSFWSGGEGETQYF. As DNA, the CDR3 is TGCGCCAGCAGCTTCTGGAGCGGGGGGGAGGGAGAGACCCAGTACTTC.